The next 25 T cell receptor beta chains were all read from a single sample in a study of T cells after yellow fever vaccination. A single record per CDR3 protein comes from TCRdb applying MiXCR to the 5' RACE reads. The sample lists around 31,000 distinct CDR3 sequences, over 9.5% seen once, with roughly 12% in the top ten. The sequences come from PBMCs, either bulk or a sorted T-cell subset (CD4+, CD8+, memory, or dextramer-sorted; not recorded which), collected around 16 days after the first yellow fever vaccination. The receptor source for this set is a man between 18 and 35 years old who received the YFV17D yellow fever vaccine.

Comments on this clonotype: With a much larger clone just one base away, this may be a read error. The gene calls are TRBV7-2 and TRBJ2-1; TRBD1 matches at 9 bases. CDR1 and CDR2 from the germline V gene are SGHTA and FQGNSA. J lost 9 bases, V lost 4 bases, and 10 bases had no gene match. The CDR3 has 15 amino acids. CDR3 region: CASSSNRGLPIEQFF. Here the CDR3 DNA reads TGTGCCAGCAGCTCCAACAGGGGGCTCCCTATTGAGCAGTTCTTC.

The table lists this clonotype with many counts. CDR3 protein: CASSQRTDYEQYF. For the CDR3, the DNA is TGTGCCAGCTCACAGAGGACAGACTACGAGCAGTACTTC. The rearrangement links TRBV18 to TRBJ2-7, with TRBD1 as a possible D gene (6 bases). Trimming pared 4 bases from V and 3 bases from J, leaving 10 bases between. The V gene's germline CDR1 is KGHSH and CDR2 LQKENI. This CDR3 has 13 amino acids.

Many counts were recorded for this clonotype. This rearrangement joins TRBV5-1 to TRBJ1-4, with D perhaps TRBD1 (6 bases). The ends were cut back, 2 bases at V and 8 bases at J, with 13 bases in the middle. The CDR3 loop spans 14 amino acids. Germline lookup yields CDR1 SGHRS and CDR2 YFSETQ. CDR3 DNA: TGCGCCAGCAGCTTAACAGGGCCGGGAGAAAAACTGTTTTTT. Its translation: CASSLTGPGEKLFF.

This clonotype was detected a few times. The V and J genes are TRBV5-4 and TRBJ2-6; 7 nucleotides match TRBD2. J was trimmed by 4 bases and V by 0 bases; bases with no gene match: 4. The CDR3 contains 16 residues. Germline CDR1 reads SGHNT; CDR2 reads YYREEE (reference sequence). The CDR3 DNA reads TGTGCCAGCAGCTTGGCCGGGGGGACCGGGGCCAACGTCCTGACTTTC. Translated: CASSLAGGTGANVLTF.

This clonotype was detected ten times or more. The CDR3 region is CATSTAFSTDTQYF. The CDR3 nucleotides are TGTGCCACCAGCACGGCGTTTAGCACAGATACGCAGTATTTT. J is TRBJ2-3 and V is TRBV15; D gene unclear. The CDR3 is 14 residues long. V gave up 4 bases and J gave up 0 bases, with 8 bases separating them. Germline V gene lookup returns CDR1 LNHNV and CDR2 YYDKDF (reference sequence).

This clonotype was counted ten times or more. The rearrangement joins TRBV5-1 to TRBJ2-3; 11 bases line up with TRBD2. Looked up from germline, CDR1 is SGHRS and CDR2 is YFSETQ. This CDR3 spans 17 amino acids. V dropped 3 bases and J dropped 3; count of bases not matched to a gene: 9. For the CDR3, the DNA is TGCGCCAGCAGCTCTCGACTTAGCGGGGGGGTTACAGATACGCAGTATTTT. It codes for CASSSRLSGGVTDTQYF. The variable domain in full, with the rest retrieved from reference TRBV5-1 and TRBJ2-3, is KAGVTQTPRYLIKTRGQQVTLSCSPISGHRSVSWYQQTPGQGLQFLFEYFSETQRNKGNFPGRFSGRQFSNSRSEMNVSTLELGDSALYLCASSSRLSGGVTDTQYFGPGTRLTVL.

This clonotype was counted ten times or more. The chain combines TRBV5-1 with TRBJ2-3; no clear D gene. The CDR3 totals 15 residues. Deletions cut 2 bases from V and 5 bases from J, with 15 bases between. CDR1 is SGHRS, CDR2 YFSETQ, per germline. The CDR3 sequence: CASSLYSVGLDTQYF. Written as DNA, the CDR3 is TGCGCCAGCAGCTTATACAGCGTAGGCCTAGATACGCAGTATTTT.

This clonotype showed up many times. This rearrangement joins TRBV5-1 to TRBJ2-5; 7 nucleotides match TRBD2. V shed 1 base and J 0 bases; nucleotides not matched to a gene: 3. This CDR3 is 15 amino acids long. In germline, CDR1 is SGHRS, CDR2 YFSETQ. CDR3 sequence (DNA): TGCGCCAGCAGCTTGTCTAGCGGTAACCAAGAGACCCAGTACTTC. It codes for CASSLSSGNQETQYF.

The V gene is TRBV5-1, the J gene TRBJ2-5; D call uncertain. V gave up 0 bases and J gave up 4 bases, with 13 bases separating them. This CDR3 region has 15 residues. The V gene's germline CDR1 is SGHRS and CDR2 YFSETQ. This chain's CDR3 is CASSLEERTGETQYF. As DNA, the CDR3 is TGCGCCAGCAGCTTGGAGGAGCGTACGGGAGAGACCCAGTACTTC.

This clonotype was recorded many times. The chain couples TRBV7-8 to TRBJ2-1; D is possibly TRBD1 (5 bases). This CDR3 contains 15 residues. The V and J ends lost 0 bases and 7 bases respectively, with 13 bases between them. Germline lookup yields CDR1 SGHVS and CDR2 FQNEAQ. The DNA of the CDR3 is TGTGCCAGCAGCTTAGCTGCTCCAGGGTATAATGAGCAGTTCTTC. It translates to CASSLAAPGYNEQFF.

This clonotype was detected ten times or more. The chain has TRBV12-3 or TRBV12-4 and TRBJ2-5; 12 bases align to TRBD2. The CDR3 has 15 amino acids. The J segment lost 2 bases and the V segment lost 4 bases, leaving 2 bases of the junction unmatched. CDR3 in DNA: TGTGCCAGCAGTTCGACTAGCGGGGGACAAGAGACCCAGTACTTC. Its protein product is CASSSTSGGQETQYF.

In its sample, this clonotype was seen many times. This chain joins TRBV7-8 and TRBJ1-6; D unresolved. The CDR3 length is 16 residues. CDR1 is SGHVS and CDR2 is FQNEAQ in the germline V gene. The ends were cut back, 1 base at V and 8 bases at J, with 15 bases in the middle. The CDR3 DNA reads TGTGCCAGCAGCTTAGAAAGGCCTCTCGAATATTCACCCCTCCACTTT. It codes for CASSLERPLEYSPLHF. The complete variable domain, with remaining parts taken from reference TRBV7-8 and TRBJ1-6, reads GAGVSQSPRYKVAKRGQDVALRCDPISGHVSLFWYQQALGQGPEFLTYFQNEAQLDKSGLPSDRFFAERPEGSVSTLKIQRTQQEDSAVYLCASSLERPLEYSPLHFGNGTRLTVT.

This chain links TRBV5-5 with TRBJ1-3; no clear D gene. The CDR3 contains 15 residues. V was cut by 2 bases and J by 4 bases, with 13 bases left in between. The V gene's germline CDR1 is SGHKS and CDR2 YYEKEE (reference sequence). CDR3 bases: TGTGCCAGCAGCTTTCTACGGGGTGCCGGAAACACCATATATTTT. Translation gives CASSFLRGAGNTIYF.

This clonotype was detected once. Possible read error: a much larger clone is one base away. The V gene is TRBV5-1, the J gene TRBJ2-3; 12 positions match TRBD2. Looked up from germline, CDR1 is SGHRS and CDR2 is YFSETQ. This CDR3 comprises 17 residues. The CDR3 DNA reads TGCGCCAGCAGCTTGGCCTCTAGCGGGGGGGCCACAGATACGCACTATTTT. This sequence encodes CASSLASSGGATDTHYF.

This clonotype showed up many times. A read error may account for a junction end that differs from germline. The chain is built from TRBV7-7 and TRBJ1-1, with D hard to call. Germline loops: CDR1 SSHAT, CDR2 FNYEAQ (reference sequence). The CDR3 spans 14 residues. This chain's CDR3 is CASSSAPQNTEAFF. In DNA form, the CDR3 reads TGTGCTAGCAGCTCCGCTCCCCAGAACACTGAAGCTTTCTTT.

This clonotype was picked up many times. The V gene is TRBV20-1, the J gene TRBJ2-7; 8 nucleotides agree with TRBD1. Germline V CDR1 and CDR2: DFQATT, SNEGSKA (reference sequence). The CDR3 spans 14 residues. V was pared by 1 base and J by 0 bases, with 2 bases of the junction left unmatched. The CDR3 DNA reads as TGCAGTGCTAGAGCCGACAGGGGCTCCTACGAGCAGTACTTC. Amino acid sequence: CSARADRGSYEQYF.

The sample holds many counts of this clonotype. The V call is TRBV18, the J call TRBJ2-3; tentatively, D is TRBD2 (6 bases). The CDR3 loop spans 14 amino acids. The V end was cut by 0 bases, the J end by 8 bases, with 12 bases between. Germline CDR1 is KGHSH and CDR2 is LQKENI. CDR3 sequence reads: CASSPPLAGGTQYF. In DNA form, the CDR3 reads TGTGCCAGCTCACCACCACTAGCAGGAGGTACGCAGTATTTT.

Of note for this clonotype: The junction and the germline gene differ at one end; a read error may be behind it. This sequence joins TRBV5-5 and TRBJ2-2; D unclear. Per the germline V gene, CDR1 is SGHKS and CDR2 is YYEKEE (reference sequence). This CDR3 spans 16 amino acids. CDR3 sequence reads: CASSLVPVGNTWELFF. The CDR3 DNA is TGTGCCAGCAGCTTGGTGCCGGTGGGGAACACCTGGGAGCTGTTTTTT.

This clonotype was seen at least ten times. The gene calls are TRBV10-3 and TRBJ1-2; 9 bases line up with TRBD1. The CDR3 contains 14 residues. The V gene end was trimmed by 6 bases and the J gene end by 7 bases; junction bases not matched to a gene: 9. Germline CDR1 is ENHRY and CDR2 is SYGVKD. The CDR3 DNA sequence: TGTGCCATCAGCTATATACAGGGGGCGACTGGCTACACCTTC. Its protein is CAISYIQGATGYTF.

This clonotype was detected many times. The chain recombines TRBV9 with TRBJ2-7; 7 bases are shared with TRBD1. The CDR3 runs 13 residues. Germline assignment: CDR1 SGDLS and CDR2 YYNGEE. After removal of 3 bases from V and 6 bases from J, the junction contained 6 bases not matched to a gene. CDR3 residues: CASSAEGQREQYF. The CDR3 DNA is TGTGCCAGCAGCGCAGAGGGACAGCGCGAGCAGTACTTC. The complete variable domain, with remaining parts taken from reference TRBV9 and TRBJ2-7, reads DSGVTQTPKHLITATGQRVTLRCSPRSGDLSVYWYQQSLDQGLQFLIQYYNGEERAKGNILERFSAQQFPDLHSELNLSSLELGDSALYFCASSAEGQREQYFGPGTRLTVT.

Ten or more counts support this clonotype. The chain couples TRBV20-1 to TRBJ2-1; D uncertain. There are 14 residues in the CDR3. The V and J ends lost 6 bases and 4 bases respectively, with 16 bases between them. CDR1 and CDR2 (germline): DFQATT, SNEGSKA (reference sequence). The CDR3: CSALESLGYNEQFF. The CDR3 region has the DNA TGCAGTGCCCTGGAATCGCTCGGGTACAATGAGCAGTTCTTC.

This clonotype appeared many times. V gene TRBV11-2 combines with J gene TRBJ2-7, with a tentative D call TRBD2 (6 bases). The CDR3 loop spans 14 amino acids. CDR1 is SGHAT and CDR2 is FQNNGV in the germline V gene. V dropped 5 bases and J dropped 2 bases, with 13 bases sitting between them. CDR3 loop: CASSPGGVAYEQYF. Written as DNA, the CDR3 is TGTGCCAGCAGCCCGGGCGGGGTAGCCTACGAGCAGTACTTC.

This clonotype was detected ten times or more. The rearrangement links TRBV5-1 to TRBJ2-2; D might be TRBD2 (5 bases). CDR3 size: 16 residues. Trimming shortened V by 0 bases and J by 0 bases, and 9 bases separated the two germline ends. The germline V gene encodes CDR1 SGHRS and CDR2 YFSETQ. This CDR3 is CASSLEVGANTGELFF. In nucleotides, the CDR3 is TGCGCCAGCAGCTTGGAGGTCGGGGCGAACACCGGGGAGCTGTTTTTT.

This clonotype was recorded at least ten times. This chain connects TRBV5-4 to TRBJ2-3; TRBD2 aligns across 8 bases. Trimming took 4 bases from V and 1 from J; bases not matched to a gene: 8. Germline V lookup: CDR1 SGHNT, CDR2 YYREEE (reference sequence). CDR3 length: 16 residues. The CDR3 loop reads CASSLGLAGGTDTQYF. The CDR3 DNA reads as TGTGCCAGCAGCCTGGGGCTAGCGGGCGGCACAGATACGCAGTATTTT.

This clonotype was detected ten times or more. This chain uses TRBV5-4 with TRBJ2-5; TRBD1 matches at 8 bases. The CDR3 runs to 14 residues. Trimming at V came to 3 bases and at J to 6 bases, leaving 7 bases not matched to a gene. Looked up from germline, CDR1 is SGHNT and CDR2 is YYREEE (reference sequence). This CDR3 reads CASSSSTGVQTQYF. The CDR3 DNA sequence: TGTGCCAGCAGCTCTTCGACAGGGGTGCAGACCCAGTACTTC.